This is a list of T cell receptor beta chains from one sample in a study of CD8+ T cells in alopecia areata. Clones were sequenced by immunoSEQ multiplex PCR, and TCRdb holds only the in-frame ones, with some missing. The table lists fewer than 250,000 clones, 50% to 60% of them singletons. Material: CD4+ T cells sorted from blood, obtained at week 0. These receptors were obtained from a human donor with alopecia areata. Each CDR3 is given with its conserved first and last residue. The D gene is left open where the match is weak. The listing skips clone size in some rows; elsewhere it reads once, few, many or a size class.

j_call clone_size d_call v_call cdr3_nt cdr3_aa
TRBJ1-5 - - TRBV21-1 TGTGCCAGCAGCAAAAGTAGCAGGGCTGGTGATCAGCCCCAGCATTTT CASSKSSRAGDQPQHF
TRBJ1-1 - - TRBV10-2 TGCGCCAGCATCTCTCGCAGCCCGAACACTGAAGCTTTCTTT CASISRSPNTEAFF
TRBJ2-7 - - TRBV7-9 TGTGCCAGCAGCTTAGCGATTGGGACGACAGGTTCCTACGAGCAGTACTTC CASSLAIGTTGSYEQYF
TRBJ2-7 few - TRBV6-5 TGTGCCAGCAGTTATATGGTGGGTCGGCCGCAGTACTTC CASSYMVGRPQYF
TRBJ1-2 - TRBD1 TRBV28 TGTGCCGAGGGCCCAGGGGGCAACTATGGCTACACCTTC CAEGPGGNYGYTF
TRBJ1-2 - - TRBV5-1 TGCGCCAGCAGCTTGAGCGAGTCGGGCTATGGCTACACCTTC CASSLSESGYGYTF
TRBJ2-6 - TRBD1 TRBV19 TGTGCCAGTAGCAGACAGGGCCGAGAGGCCAACGTCCTGACTTTC CASSRQGREANVLTF
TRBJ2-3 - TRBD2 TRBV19 TGTGCCAGTAGAGCGGGGGAGAGCACAGATACGCAGTATTTT CASRAGESTDTQYF
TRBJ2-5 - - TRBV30 TGTGCCTGGAGAATCGCGGTGGGCCAGGAGACCCAGTACTTC CAWRIAVGQETQYF
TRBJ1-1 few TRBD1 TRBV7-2 TGTGCCAGCAGCTTCAACGGCCGGGACAGAACCATGAACACTGAAGCTTTCTTT CASSFNGRDRTMNTEAFF
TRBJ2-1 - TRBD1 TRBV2 TGTGCCAGCACCCCGACAGGGAATGAGCAGTTCTTC CASTPTGNEQFF
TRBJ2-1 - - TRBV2 TGTGCCAGCATCCTAGCTGGGAATGTGCAGTTCTTC CASILAGNVQFF
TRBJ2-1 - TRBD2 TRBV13 TGTGCCAGCAGTTCCTATTGGGCTAGCGGAGACAATGAGCAGTTCTTC CASSSYWASGDNEQFF
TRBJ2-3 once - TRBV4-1 TGCGCCAGCAGCGATCCGACTAGCACAGATACGCAGTATTTT CASSDPTSTDTQYF
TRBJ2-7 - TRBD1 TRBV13 TGTGCCAGCAGCCGACAGGGAGCCTACGAGCAGTACTTC CASSRQGAYEQYF
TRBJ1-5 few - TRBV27 TGTGCCAGCAGTTTTGTGGGCCAGCCCCAGCATTTT CASSFVGQPQHF
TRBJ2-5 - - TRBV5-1 TGCGCCAGCAGCTTGGTTGGACGCCAAGAGACCCAGTACTTC CASSLVGRQETQYF
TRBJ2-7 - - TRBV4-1 TGCGCCAGCAGCCAAGATCCGGGGCGTACGTCCTACGAGCAGTACTTC CASSQDPGRTSYEQYF
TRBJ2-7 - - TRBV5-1 TGCGCCAGCAGCTTGGATGGACAGAAAATTTACGAGCAGTACTTC CASSLDGQKIYEQYF
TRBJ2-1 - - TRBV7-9 TGTGCCAGCAGCGTCTGGGAGAGCTCCTACAATGAGCAGTTCTTC CASSVWESSYNEQFF
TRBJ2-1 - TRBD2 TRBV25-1 TGTGCCAGCAGTGAGGGTAGCGGGAGGTGGGATGAGCAGTTCTTC CASSEGSGRWDEQFF
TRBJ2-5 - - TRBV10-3 TGTGCCATCGGGGAAGCGATCGAGACCCAGTACTTC CAIGEAIETQYF
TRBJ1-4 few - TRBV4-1 TGCGCCAGCAGCTCCGCCGCTTTTAAGTTTGGTGAAAAACTGTTTTTT CASSSAAFKFGEKLFF
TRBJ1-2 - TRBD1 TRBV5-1 TGCGCCAGCAGCCAAACAGGGGGCTATGGCTACACCTTC CASSQTGGYGYTF
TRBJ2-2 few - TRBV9 TGTGCCAGCAGCTCGACCGGGACAACTATAACCGGGGAGCTGTTTTTT CASSSTGTTITGELFF
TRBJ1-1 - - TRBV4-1 TGCGCCAGCAGCCAGGCTCGGACGGACCTCACTGAAGCTTTCTTT CASSQARTDLTEAFF
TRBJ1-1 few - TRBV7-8 TGTGCCAGCAAGAAAGAGCGCAGCATGAACACTGAAGCTTTCTTT CASKKERSMNTEAFF
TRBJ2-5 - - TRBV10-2 TGCGCCAGCAGTGAGGGGCAGAAAGAGACCCAGTACTTC CASSEGQKETQYF
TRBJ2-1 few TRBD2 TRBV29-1 TGCAGCACCGGTCGGACTAGCGGGGGTGTAGAAGTCGGTGAGCAGTTCTTC CSTGRTSGGVEVGEQFF